The 18 T cell receptor beta chains below all came from one sample that was sequenced in a study of blood T cell repertoires in COVID-19 (dated by TCRdb to the early 2020s). The library was obtained by the immunoSEQ multiplex PCR assay. TCRdb retrieved this table from immuneACCESS and kept in-frame rearrangements only. Not all clones are present; in checked studies, unresolved V genes account for under half, and no reason is known for the remainder. Present in this sample are approximately 300,000 clones, under 95% of which were seen just once. 2.6% of the sample goes to the ten largest clones. Sequencing was done on a sample of PBMCs or T cells enriched from blood (not recorded which). The receptors originated from a man between 60 and 70 years old who had recovered from COVID-19.

The table lists this clone with a few counts. V is TRBV27 and J is TRBJ2-7; D gene ambiguous. CDR1 is MNHEY, CDR2 SMNVEV, per germline (reference sequence). This CDR3 is built from 13 residues. V was pared by 4 bases and J by 6 bases, with 13 bases between. In nucleotides, the CDR3 is TGTGCCAGCAGTTATTCAGGAATAAGCGAGCAGTACTTC. Its translation: CASSYSGISEQYF.

The chain recombines TRBV2 with TRBJ2-1; 7 bases fit TRBD2. This CDR3 region has 15 residues. V dropped 6 bases and J dropped 3; count of bases not matched to a gene: 8. CDR1 and CDR2 (germline): SNHLY, FYNNEI. The CDR3 loop is CASRGSASGYNEQFF. In nucleotides, the CDR3 is TGTGCCAGCAGAGGATCGGCTAGCGGCTACAATGAGCAGTTCTTC.

This clone turned up a few times. This rearrangement joins TRBV7-3 to TRBJ1-3, with D possibly matching TRBD1 (5 bases). The CDR3 has 15 residues. Germline V CDR1 and CDR2: SGHTA, FQGTGA. V was shortened by 5 bases and J by 7 bases, with 18 bases between the two germline ends. The CDR3, as DNA: TGTGCCAGCAGCCCCACGGGGGGTCCGGGGAACACCATATATTTT. Its translation: CASSPTGGPGNTIYF.

The chain combines TRBV7-9 with TRBJ1-2, with TRBD1 as a possible D gene (5 bases). The CDR3 totals 13 residues. V dropped 3 bases and J dropped 4 bases, with 9 bases sitting between them. Germline V gives CDR1 SEHNR, CDR2 FQNEAQ (reference sequence). The CDR3 region is CASSFTQGYGYTF. DNA of the CDR3: TGTGCCAGCAGCTTTACTCAGGGCTATGGCTACACCTTC.

V gene TRBV10-2 combines with J gene TRBJ1-5; no firm D call. Trimming cost V 8 bases and J 4 bases, with 12 bases left between them. The CDR3 is made up of 13 amino acids. Germline-derived CDR1 and CDR2 are WSHSY and SAAADI. The CDR3 loop reads CASASSGNQPQHF. CDR3 coding DNA: TGCGCCAGCGCTTCAAGCGGTAATCAGCCCCAGCATTTT.

V usage is TRBV30 and J usage is TRBJ1-6; D is undetermined. CDR1 GTSNPN and CDR2 SVGIG come from the germline V gene (reference sequence). V was shortened by 3 bases and J by 10 bases, with 16 bases between the two germline ends. This CDR3 is 14 amino acids long. The chain's CDR3 is CAWRATYSGSPLHF. DNA of the CDR3: TGTGCCTGGAGGGCGACATATTCCGGCTCACCCCTCCACTTT.

The chain carries TRBV19 and TRBJ1-2; D possibly corresponds to TRBD1 (5 bases). Trimming took 5 bases from V and 4 from J, leaving 17 bases between them. Germline CDR1 is LNHDA and CDR2 is SQIVND (reference sequence). This CDR3 is built from 15 residues. CDR3 coding DNA: TGTGCCAGTAGTTCTCCAGGGCTACTTACCTATGGCTACACCTTC. Its translation is CASSSPGLLTYGYTF.

V gene TRBV19 combines with J gene TRBJ2-1, with 8 positions matching TRBD2. In germline, CDR1 is LNHDA, CDR2 SQIVND (reference sequence). This CDR3 has 18 residues. V shed 1 base, J shed 8 bases, and the junction held 16 bases outside the gene matches. The CDR3 DNA reads as TGTGCCAGTAGTATAGGCCCCCTACAAGCGGGGGCATTCCATGAGCAGTTCTTC. Translated: CASSIGPLQAGAFHEQFF.

CDR3 residues: CASRANTAAGELFF. The CDR3 DNA follows: TGCGCCAGCAGGGCAAATACAGCAGCCGGGGAGCTGTTTTTT. The genes are TRBV5-1 and TRBJ2-2, with unresolved D. V lost 5 bases and J 6 bases, leaving 14 bases between the germline ends. The CDR3 runs 14 residues. The germline CDR1 and CDR2 sequences are SGHRS and YFSETQ. Full variable domain (remainder filled in from reference TRBV5-1 and TRBJ2-2): KAGVTQTPRYLIKTRGQQVTLSCSPISGHRSVSWYQQTPGQGLQFLFEYFSETQRNKGNFPGRFSGRQFSNSRSEMNVSTLELGDSALYLCASRANTAAGELFFGEGSRLTVL.

The rearrangement links TRBV4-1 to TRBJ1-2, with TRBD1 as a possible D gene (5 bases). V lost 4 bases and J lost 7, with 22 bases in between. CDR3 length: 16 amino acids. Germline loops: CDR1 MGHRA, CDR2 YSYEKL. The DNA of the CDR3 is TGCGCCAGCAGCCGGGAAGGACGGGAGGGGTATTCTGGCTACACCTTC. Protein: CASSREGREGYSGYTF.

The chain links TRBV9 to TRBJ2-3; no clear D gene. V lost 0 bases, J lost 1 base, and 9 bases lay in between. There are 15 residues in the CDR3. CDR1 and CDR2 (germline): SGDLS, YYNGEE. CDR3 sequence: CASSVVARRTDTQYF. The CDR3 DNA follows: TGTGCCAGCAGCGTAGTGGCTAGGCGCACAGATACGCAGTATTTT.

The J gene is TRBJ1-4, the V gene TRBV19, with D unresolved. This CDR3 is 15 amino acids long. Germline V CDR1 and CDR2: LNHDA, SQIVND (reference sequence). The V and J ends lost 5 bases and 0 bases respectively, with 10 bases between them. The CDR3, as DNA: TGTGCCAGTAGTCGATACAGTGCAACTAATGAAAAACTGTTTTTT. Amino acid sequence: CASSRYSATNEKLFF.

This chain joins TRBV28 and TRBJ1-4, with no clear D. The V gene's germline CDR1 is MDHEN and CDR2 SYDVKM. V was cut by 3 bases and J by 0 bases, with 11 bases left in between. The CDR3 has 16 amino acids. DNA of the CDR3: TGTGCCAGCAGTTTGTTTAGCGGGGCAACTAATGAAAAACTGTTTTTT. It translates to CASSLFSGATNEKLFF.

CDR3 in amino acids: CASSFETGTNEKLFF. The CDR3 region has the DNA TGTGCCAGCAGCTTCGAGACAGGGACTAATGAAAAACTGTTTTTT. The rearrangement uses TRBV5-5 and TRBJ1-4; the match to TRBD1 covers 7 bases. The CDR3 covers 15 residues. The germline CDR1 and CDR2 sequences are SGHKS and YYEKEE (reference sequence). Losses at the gene ends were 2 bases for V and 2 bases for J; bases not matched to a gene: 3.

The V gene is TRBV13, the J gene TRBJ1-2; TRBD1 is a possible D gene (5 bases). Trimming removed 0 bases from V and 6 bases from J, with 11 bases in between. The CDR3 spans 14 residues. Germline CDR1 reads PRHDT; CDR2 reads FYEKMQ (reference sequence). The CDR3 DNA is TGTGCCAGCAGCTTAGGGGGGCGTCGGGATGGCTACACCTTC. This translates into CASSLGGRRDGYTF.

This clone was seen only a few times. The gene calls are TRBV21-1 and TRBJ1-2. TRBV21-1 corresponds to a pseudogene. CDR3 length: 14 residues. CDR3 DNA sequence: TGTGCCAGCAGCAAAAGGAAGGAGGCTTATGGCTACACCTTC. It codes for CASSKRKEAYGYTF.

The CDR3 reads CASSARQGSAYEQYF. The CDR3 region has the DNA TGTGCCAGCAGCGCCAGACAGGGGTCCGCCTACGAGCAGTACTTC. The gene calls are TRBV7-6 and TRBJ2-7; 8 bases align to TRBD1. Trimming cost V 5 bases and J 2 bases; bases outside gene matches: 8. CDR3 length equals 15 residues. CDR1 is SGHVS and CDR2 is FNYEAQ in the germline V gene.

The gene calls are TRBV9 and TRBJ1-1; 9 bases agree with TRBD1. This CDR3 has 14 amino acids. Germline values: CDR1 SGDLS, CDR2 YYNGEE. V gave up 4 bases and J gave up 8 bases; unmatched junction bases: 9. CDR3 sequence reads: CASSPFRTGAEAFF. The DNA for the CDR3 is TGTGCCAGCAGCCCTTTTCGGACAGGGGCGGAAGCTTTCTTT.